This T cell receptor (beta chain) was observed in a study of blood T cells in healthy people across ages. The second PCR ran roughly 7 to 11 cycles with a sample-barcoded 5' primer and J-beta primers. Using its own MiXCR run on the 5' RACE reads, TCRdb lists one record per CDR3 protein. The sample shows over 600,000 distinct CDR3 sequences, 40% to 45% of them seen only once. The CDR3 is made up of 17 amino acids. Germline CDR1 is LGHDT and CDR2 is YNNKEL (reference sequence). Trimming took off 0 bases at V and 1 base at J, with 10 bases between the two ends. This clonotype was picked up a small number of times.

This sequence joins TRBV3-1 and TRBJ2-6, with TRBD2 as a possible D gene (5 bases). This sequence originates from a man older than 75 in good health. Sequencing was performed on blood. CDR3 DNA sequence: TGTGCCAGCAGCCAAGATCAACGGGGTTCTGGGGCCAACGTCCTGACTTTC. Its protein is CASSQDQRGSGANVLTF. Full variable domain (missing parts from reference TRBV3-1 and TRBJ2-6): DTAVSQTPKYLVTQMGNDKSIKCEQNLGHDTMYWYKQDSKKFLKIMFSYNNKELIINETVPNRFSPKSPDKAHLNLHINSLELGDSAVYFCASSQDQRGSGANVLTFGAGSRLTVL.